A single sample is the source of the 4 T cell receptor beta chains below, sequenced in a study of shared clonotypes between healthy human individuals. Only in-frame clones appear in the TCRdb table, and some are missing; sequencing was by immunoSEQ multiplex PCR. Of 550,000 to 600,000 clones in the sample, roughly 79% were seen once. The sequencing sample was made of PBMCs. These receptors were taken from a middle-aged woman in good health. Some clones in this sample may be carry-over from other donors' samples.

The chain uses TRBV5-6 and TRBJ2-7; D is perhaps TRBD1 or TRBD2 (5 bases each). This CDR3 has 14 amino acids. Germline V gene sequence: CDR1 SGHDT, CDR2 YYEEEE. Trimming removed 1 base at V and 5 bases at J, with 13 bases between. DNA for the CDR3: TGTGCCAGCAGCTTGCTACTAGTCAGGGACGAGCAGTACTTC. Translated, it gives CASSLLLVRDEQYF.

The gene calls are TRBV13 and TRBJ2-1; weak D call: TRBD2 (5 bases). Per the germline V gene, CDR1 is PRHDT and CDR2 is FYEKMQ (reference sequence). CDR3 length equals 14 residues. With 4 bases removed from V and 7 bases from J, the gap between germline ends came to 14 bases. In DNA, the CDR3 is TGTGCCAGCAGCTCCCCTAGCAGACGGAATGAGCAGTTCTTC. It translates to CASSSPSRRNEQFF.

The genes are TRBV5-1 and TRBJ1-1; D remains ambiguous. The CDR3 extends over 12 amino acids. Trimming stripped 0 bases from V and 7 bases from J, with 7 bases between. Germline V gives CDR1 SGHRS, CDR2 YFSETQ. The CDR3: CASSLGSSEAFF. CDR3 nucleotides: TGCGCCAGCAGCTTGGGCTCGAGTGAAGCTTTCTTT.

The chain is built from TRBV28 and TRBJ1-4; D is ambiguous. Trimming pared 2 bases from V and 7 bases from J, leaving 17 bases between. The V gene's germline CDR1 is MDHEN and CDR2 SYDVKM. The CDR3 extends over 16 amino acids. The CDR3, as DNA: TGTGCCAGCAGTTTAAAAGTCCCGGCGGAGGGTGAAAAACTGTTTTTT. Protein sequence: CASSLKVPAEGEKLFF.